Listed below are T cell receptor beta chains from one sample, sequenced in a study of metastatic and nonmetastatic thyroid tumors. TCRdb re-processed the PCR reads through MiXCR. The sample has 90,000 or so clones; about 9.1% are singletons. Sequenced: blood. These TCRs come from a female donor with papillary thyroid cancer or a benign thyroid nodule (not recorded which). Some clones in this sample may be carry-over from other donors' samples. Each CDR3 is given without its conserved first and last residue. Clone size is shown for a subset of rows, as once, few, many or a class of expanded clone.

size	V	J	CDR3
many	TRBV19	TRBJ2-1	ASSRTGVGNEQF
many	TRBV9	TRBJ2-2	ASSVGYGTGELF
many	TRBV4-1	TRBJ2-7	ASSQVSTLGPYEQY
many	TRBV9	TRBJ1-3	ASSVVGTSGNTIY
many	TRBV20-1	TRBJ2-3	SARYRDRATDTQY
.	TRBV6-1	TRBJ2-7	ASSVDRGGGWEQY
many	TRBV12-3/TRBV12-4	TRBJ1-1	ANTHPGFTEAF
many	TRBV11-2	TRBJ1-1	ASSLVEGMTEAF
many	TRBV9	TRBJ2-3	ASSRATTDTQY
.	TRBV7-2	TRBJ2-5	ASSPSSGRKETQY
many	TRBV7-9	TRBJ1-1	ASSFSDEAF
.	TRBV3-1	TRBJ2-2	ASSHSAGELF
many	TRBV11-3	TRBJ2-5	ASSLGSSGGQETQY
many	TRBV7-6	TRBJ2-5	ASSFRLGQGAFRETQY
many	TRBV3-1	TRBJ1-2	ASSQGDGYT
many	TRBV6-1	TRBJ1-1	ASSRPPDRGTEAF
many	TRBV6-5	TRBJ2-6	ASSYSAFSGANVLT
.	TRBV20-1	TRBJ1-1	SARFNPGENTEAF
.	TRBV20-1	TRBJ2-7	SARDRRESYEQY
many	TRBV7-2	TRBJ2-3	ASSLAVSLLGGDTQY
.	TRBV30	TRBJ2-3	AWSVKGAPDTQY
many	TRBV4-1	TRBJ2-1	ASSQDPGNREQF
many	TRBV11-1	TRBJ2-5	ASSLDNSAETQY
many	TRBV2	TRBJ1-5	ASTRTSNQPQH
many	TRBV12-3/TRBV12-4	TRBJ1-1	ASSLRGEAF
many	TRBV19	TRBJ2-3	ASSRQDRGGTDTQY
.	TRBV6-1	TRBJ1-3	ASRFHSGNTIY
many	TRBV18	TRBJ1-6	ASSLSGTDNSPLH
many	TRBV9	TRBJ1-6	ASSVRERNSPLH
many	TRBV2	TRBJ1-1	ASTGQGLNTEAF
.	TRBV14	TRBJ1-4	ASSLSGASGKLF
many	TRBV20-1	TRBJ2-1	SAFPSRGGYNEQF
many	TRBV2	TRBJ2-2	ASSPDRGRGGELF
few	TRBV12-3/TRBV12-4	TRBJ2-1	ASSLPRDRAEQF
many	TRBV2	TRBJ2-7	ASSEGGGLVNEQY
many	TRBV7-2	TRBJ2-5	ASSLEIAGGRETQY
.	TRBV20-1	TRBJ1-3	SATSMGGNTIY